This paragraph reports one T cell receptor (beta chain). The data are from a study of beta chain features in type 1 diabetes. Sorting with CD45RO/CCR7/CD25/CD127/CD95/CD27 yielded naive, central memory, regulatory and stem-like memory CD4+ cells. Each sorted fraction was over 95% pure. The CDR3 contains 16 residues. From germline, CDR1 is SEHNR and CDR2 FQNEAQ (reference sequence). V lost 2 bases and J lost 6; bases outside the gene matches: 6. The investigators reverse transcribed all of the isolated RNA, so they sequenced expressed TCRB transcripts. TCRdb keeps only in-frame clones here, not all; method: immunoSEQ multiplex PCR. The sample contains hundreds of thousands of clones, around 15% of which appear only once.

The sequenced sample consisted of naive CD4+ T cells from blood. The source is a man in his late teens or twenties in good health. V and J are TRBV7-9 and TRBJ2-3, with 12 bases fitting TRBD2. Here the CDR3 reads CASSLWLAGGPDTQYF. In DNA, the CDR3 is TGTGCCAGCAGCTTATGGCTAGCGGGGGGGCCCGATACGCAGTATTTT.